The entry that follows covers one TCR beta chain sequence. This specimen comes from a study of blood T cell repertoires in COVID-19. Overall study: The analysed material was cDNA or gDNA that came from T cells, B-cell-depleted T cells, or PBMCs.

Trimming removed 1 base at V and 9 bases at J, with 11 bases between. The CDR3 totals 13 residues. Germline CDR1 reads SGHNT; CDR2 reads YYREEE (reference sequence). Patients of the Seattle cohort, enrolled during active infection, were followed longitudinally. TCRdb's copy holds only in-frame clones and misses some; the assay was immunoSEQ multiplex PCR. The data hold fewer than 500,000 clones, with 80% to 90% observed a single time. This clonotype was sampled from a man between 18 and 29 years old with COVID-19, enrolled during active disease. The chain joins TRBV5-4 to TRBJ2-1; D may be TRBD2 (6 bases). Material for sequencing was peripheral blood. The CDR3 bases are TGTGCCAGCAGCTTGCGCGGGGAGGCTGAGCAGTTCTTC. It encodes CASSLRGEAEQFF.